Each of the 3 T cell receptor beta chains below was sequenced from the same sample in a study of blood T cell repertoires in COVID-19. Clones were read by immunoSEQ multiplex PCR, and TCRdb kept only the in-frame ones, dropping some. Among some 51,000 clones, approximately 90% were seen once, and the ten largest hold approximately 6.2%. Specimen: peripheral blood. The receptor source for this set is a man in his forties with acute or convalescent COVID-19.

V is TRBV5-6 and J is TRBJ2-7, with D perhaps TRBD2 (5 bases). With 2 bases removed from V and 6 bases from J, the gap between germline ends came to 9 bases. In germline, CDR1 is SGHDT, CDR2 YYEEEE. This CDR3 region has 12 residues. Here the CDR3 DNA reads TGTGCCAGCAGCTTTCGCGGGTCCGAGCAGTACTTC. This translates into CASSFRGSEQYF. Full variable domain (missing parts from reference TRBV5-6 and TRBJ2-7): DAGVTQSPTHLIKTRGQQVTLRCSPKSGHDTVSWYQQALGQGPQFIFQYYEEEERQRGNFPDRFSGHQFPNYSSELNVNALLLGDSALYLCASSFRGSEQYFGPGTRLTVT.

V is TRBV19 and J is TRBJ2-7; 7 positions agree with TRBD2. Germline assignment: CDR1 LNHDA and CDR2 SQIVND (reference sequence). V lost 3 bases to trimming and J lost 1 base; unmatched junction nucleotides: 6. The CDR3 is 15 residues long. The CDR3 DNA reads as TGTGCCAGTAGTATGCCTAGCGGACGATCCTACGAGCAGTACTTC. This encodes CASSMPSGRSYEQYF.

V is TRBV11-3 and J is TRBJ1-1, with D unresolved. V was shortened by 1 base and J by 1 base, with 7 bases between the two germline ends. The CDR3 extends over 14 amino acids. CDR1 and CDR2 from the germline V gene are SGHNT and YENEEA. CDR3 bases: TGTGCCAGCAGCTTAGGACAACCGAACACTGAAGCTTTCTTT. Translating gives CASSLGQPNTEAFF. Using reference TRBV11-3 and TRBJ1-1 for the parts outside the CDR3, the full variable domain is EAGVVQSPRYKIIEKKQPVAFWCNPISGHNTLYWYLQNLGQGPELLIRYENEEAVDDSQLPKDRFSAERLKGVDSTLKIQPAELGDSAVYLCASSLGQPNTEAFFGQGTRLTVV.